This entry is about one T cell receptor beta chain. The antigen is undetermined. J lost 8 bases, V lost 4 bases, and 5 bases had no gene match. The CDR3 runs 14 residues. The germline V gene encodes CDR1 SEHNR and CDR2 FQNEAQ (reference sequence). This PCR relied on a set of 60 Vbeta primers and 13 Jbeta primers. Some clones are missing from TCRdb's copy, which holds only in-frame ones; the method was immunoSEQ multiplex PCR. The table records fewer than 150,000 clones, around 80% of them present only once. The data stem from a study of cytomegalovirus exposure and HLA in healthy donors. Study-wide points: Exclusion as indistinguishable affected some V segments, including TRBV6-2 and TRBV6-3.

Sequencing was carried out using PBMCs. This sequence originates from a man in his forties or fifties in good health and CMV-seropositive. J is TRBJ1-4 and V is TRBV7-9; 9 bases map to TRBD1. CDR3 amino acids: CASSSGQGGEKLFF. The CDR3 DNA follows: TGTGCCAGCAGCTCGGGACAGGGAGGCGAAAAACTGTTTTTT.